The 27 T cell receptor beta chains reported below all come from one sample, sequenced in a study of pediatric ulcerative colitis. Using immunoSEQ multiplex PCR, the repertoire was profiled, and TCRdb retains in-frame clones only, with some absent. The sample shows approximately 32,000 clones, roughly four fifths of them seen only once. Material for sequencing was blood. These receptors were taken from a boy aged 5-17 years with severe ulcerative colitis.

V is TRBV19 and J is TRBJ2-1, with 9 bases that match TRBD1. In germline, CDR1 is LNHDA, CDR2 SQIVND (reference sequence). V was clipped by 3 bases and J by 0 bases; unmatched bases: 12. The CDR3 covers 19 residues. CDR3 DNA sequence: TGTGCCAGTAGTATTCCCCTCCGCGAGACAGGGGGCTCCTACAATGAGCAGTTCTTC. This translates into CASSIPLRETGGSYNEQFF.

This clone was seen only once. This chain links TRBV4-1 with TRBJ1-4; possible D gene TRBD1, 5 bases. V lost 4 bases and J lost 0, with 12 bases in between. Germline loops: CDR1 MGHRA, CDR2 YSYEKL. The CDR3 sequence is 16 residues long. The CDR3 nucleotides are TGCGCCAGCAGCCCGAGACAGATATCAACTAATGAAAAACTGTTTTTT. It codes for CASSPRQISTNEKLFF.

In this sample, this clone turned up a few times. The rearrangement links TRBV6-1 to TRBJ2-1, with D hard to call. Germline CDR1 MNHNS, CDR2 SASEGT. Trimming stripped 8 bases from V and 4 bases from J, with 9 bases between. This CDR3 has 12 amino acids. As DNA, the CDR3 is TGTGCCAGCCAAATGGGGTACAATGAGCAGTTCTTC. Translating gives CASQMGYNEQFF.

Only a few counts were recorded for this clone. CDR3 in amino acids: CASSWTVRGYTF. DNA for the CDR3: TGTGCCAGCAGCTGGACGGTGCGTGGCTACACCTTC. V is TRBV5-8 and J is TRBJ1-2; D gene ambiguous. Germline CDR1 reads SGHTS; CDR2 reads YDEGEE. CDR3 size: 12 residues. Trimming took off 3 bases at V and 7 bases at J, with 10 bases between the two ends.

This chain links TRBV7-2 with TRBJ2-1, with D uncertain. Germline CDR1 reads SGHTA; CDR2 reads FQGNSA. Trimming took off 2 bases at V and 1 base at J, with 15 bases between the two ends. CDR3 length equals 17 residues. CDR3 sequence reads: CASSLTFGRLSYNEQFF. CDR3 DNA: TGTGCCAGCAGCTTAACCTTCGGCCGCCTTTCCTACAATGAGCAGTTCTTC.

The V call is TRBV28, the J call TRBJ2-1; D may be TRBD1 (5 bases). This CDR3 spans 14 amino acids. Trimming removed 4 bases at V and 4 bases at J, with 11 bases between. CDR1 is MDHEN, CDR2 SYDVKM, per germline. CDR3: CASSSRDSYNEQFF. CDR3 in DNA: TGTGCCAGCAGTTCCCGAGACAGTTACAATGAGCAGTTCTTC.

This chain connects TRBV6-5 to TRBJ1-3; a weak D match, TRBD1 (5 bases). This CDR3 has 16 residues. Germline lookup yields CDR1 MNHEY and CDR2 SVGAGI. Trimming left V 2 bases short and J 0 bases short, with 11 bases between. The CDR3 is CASSYNRLYSGNTIYF. In DNA, the CDR3 is TGTGCCAGCAGTTACAACAGGCTTTACTCTGGAAACACCATATATTTT.

This chain connects TRBV4-2 to TRBJ2-3, with 8 positions matching TRBD2. CDR1 is LGHNA and CDR2 is YNFKEQ in the germline V gene. Trimming took 0 bases from V and 2 from J; bases not matched to a gene: 7. This CDR3 spans 17 amino acids. For the CDR3, the DNA is TGTGCCAGCAGCCAAGATTCGCTAGCGGGCCCCACAGATACGCAGTATTTT. The encoded protein is CASSQDSLAGPTDTQYF.

This rearrangement joins TRBV19 to TRBJ1-2, with 7 bases that match TRBD1. The CDR3 has 12 residues. In germline, CDR1 is LNHDA, CDR2 SQIVND (reference sequence). V was clipped by 6 bases and J by 2 bases; unmatched bases: 0. The CDR3 DNA reads as TGTGCCAGTAGGACAGGGAACTATGGCTACACCTTC. It codes for CASRTGNYGYTF.

This sequence joins TRBV9 and TRBJ2-3, with 7 bases lining up with TRBD2. CDR3 length: 15 amino acids. Trimming removed 0 bases from V and 4 bases from J; junction bases left unmatched: 5. The germline V gene encodes CDR1 SGDLS and CDR2 YYNGEE. This CDR3 reads CASSVGDYRPDTQYF. For the CDR3, the DNA is TGTGCCAGCAGCGTAGGGGACTACCGTCCAGATACGCAGTATTTT.

The chain couples TRBV7-9 to TRBJ2-7; D call uncertain. The ends were cut back, 4 bases at V and 3 bases at J, with 10 bases in the middle. CDR3 size: 13 residues. Germline CDR1 SEHNR, CDR2 FQNEAQ (reference sequence). The CDR3 loop is CASSSYIGYEQYF. The CDR3 DNA is TGTGCCAGCAGCTCCTATATCGGCTACGAGCAGTACTTC.

CDR3 DNA: TGCGCCAGCAGCCCGGGAGCTGTCAGGGGGCGCGAAGGCTACACCTTC. The encoded protein is CASSPGAVRGREGYTF. The chain carries TRBV5-1 and TRBJ1-2; TRBD1 aligns across 8 bases. Germline CDR1 and CDR2: SGHRS and YFSETQ. This CDR3 is built from 16 residues. With 4 bases clipped from V and 8 bases from J, the junction kept 16 bases outside the gene matches.

The chain recombines TRBV19 with TRBJ1-1, with TRBD1 as a possible D gene (6 bases). The CDR3 loop spans 18 amino acids. Germline CDR1 and CDR2: LNHDA and SQIVND (reference sequence). Between the trimmed V and J ends, which lost 3 bases and 3 bases, there was a span of 23 bases. The CDR3 bases are TGTGCCAGTAGTATGTCCGAGTTTCCAGGGGTAAGAGACACTGAAGCTTTCTTT. Translating it yields CASSMSEFPGVRDTEAFF.

The chain couples TRBV7-9 to TRBJ2-3; the D gene is possibly TRBD2 (6 bases). The germline V gene encodes CDR1 SEHNR and CDR2 FQNEAQ (reference sequence). The CDR3 covers 16 residues. Trimming stripped 5 bases from V and 2 bases from J, with 17 bases between. CDR3 protein: CASSQIAVSYTDTQYF. The CDR3 region has the DNA TGTGCCAGCAGCCAAATAGCGGTCAGCTACACAGATACGCAGTATTTT. Drawing the rest from reference TRBV7-9 and TRBJ2-3, the complete variable domain is DTGVSQNPRHKITKRGQNVTFRCDPISEHNRLYWYRQTLGQGPEFLTYFQNEAQLEKSRLLSDRFSAERPKGSFSTLEIQRTEQGDSAMYLCASSQIAVSYTDTQYFGPGTRLTVL.

J is TRBJ1-4 and V is TRBV18; TRBD1 is a possible D gene (5 bases). V was cut by 6 bases and J by 8 bases, with 16 bases left in between. The CDR3 runs to 14 residues. Germline V gene data show CDR1 as KGHSH and CDR2 as LQKENI. Written as DNA, the CDR3 is TGTGCCAGCTCCCCTGGACACGCGGAGGAAAAACTGTTTTTT. Translating gives CASSPGHAEEKLFF.

The chain is built from TRBV14 and TRBJ2-7; the D gene could be TRBD1 or TRBD2 (5 bases each). The CDR3 length is 15 residues. Trimming shortened V by 0 bases and J by 8 bases, and 17 bases separated the two germline ends. From germline, CDR1 is SGHDN and CDR2 FVKESK. The CDR3 region is CASSQELGTGQKQYF. The CDR3 DNA sequence: TGTGCCAGCAGCCAAGAATTGGGGACGGGCCAGAAGCAGTACTTC.

This chain uses TRBV7-9 with TRBJ2-1; D gene ambiguous. Germline V gene sequence: CDR1 SEHNR, CDR2 FQNEAQ (reference sequence). The CDR3 length is 15 residues. V was cut by 0 bases and J by 8 bases, with 14 bases left in between. The CDR3 DNA sequence: TGTGCCAGCAGCTTAGCGCCGTGGCCAGACCATGAGCAGTTCTTC. Protein product: CASSLAPWPDHEQFF.

This chain uses TRBV13 with TRBJ1-3; D gene uncertain. The CDR3 totals 13 residues. Trimming took off 1 base at V and 4 bases at J, with 5 bases between the two ends. CDR1 is PRHDT, CDR2 FYEKMQ, per germline (reference sequence). CDR3 region: CASSLDSGNTIYF. DNA for the CDR3: TGTGCCAGCAGCTTAGATTCGGGAAACACCATATATTTT.

V usage is TRBV28 and J usage is TRBJ2-1; 11 nucleotides agree with TRBD1. CDR1 is MDHEN and CDR2 is SYDVKM in the germline V gene. The CDR3 extends over 15 amino acids. V dropped 4 bases and J dropped 6; count of bases not matched to a gene: 5. CDR3 residues: CASSSAGTGGNEQFF. The CDR3 bases are TGTGCCAGCAGTTCTGCCGGGACAGGGGGCAATGAGCAGTTCTTC.

This chain links TRBV27 with TRBJ1-6; D unresolved. V lost 7 bases and J 8 bases, leaving 18 bases between the germline ends. The CDR3 contains 15 residues. Germline CDR1 and CDR2: MNHEY and SMNVEV (reference sequence). The CDR3 nucleotides read TGTGCCAGCACCTCCCGTGGGTTGATCTATTCACCCCTCCACTTT. This sequence encodes CASTSRGLIYSPLHF.

V usage is TRBV6-5 and J usage is TRBJ2-7; no clear D gene. Germline V gene data show CDR1 as MNHEY and CDR2 as SVGAGI. The CDR3 consists of 13 residues. V lost 1 base and J 6 bases, leaving 10 bases between the germline ends. CDR3 DNA sequence: TGTGCCAGCAGTTACTATCTTGGGGTCGAGCAGTACTTC. Its protein product is CASSYYLGVEQYF.

This chain uses TRBV6-1 with TRBJ1-1; no reliable D call. The CDR3 has 13 amino acids. Germline V gene lookup returns CDR1 MNHNS and CDR2 SASEGT. The V end lost 6 bases, the J end lost 1 base, and 9 bases lay between the germline ends. The CDR3 DNA reads TGTGCCAGCAGGATTCGGGAGAACACTGAAGCTTTCTTT. Translation: CASRIRENTEAFF.

The chain is built from TRBV5-4 and TRBJ2-5; TRBD1 might be the D (5 bases). CDR1 is SGHNT, CDR2 YYREEE, per germline (reference sequence). This CDR3 has 14 amino acids. V gave up 4 bases and J gave up 1 base, with 11 bases separating them. CDR3 loop: CASSPTEFQETQYF. DNA of the CDR3: TGTGCCAGCAGCCCGACAGAGTTCCAAGAGACCCAGTACTTC.

The chain is built from TRBV9 and TRBJ2-7; maybe TRBD1 (7 bases). The CDR3 contains 15 residues. CDR1 and CDR2 from the germline V gene are SGDLS and YYNGEE. The V end was cut by 3 bases, the J end by 3 bases, with 16 bases between. The CDR3: CASSEGAGGLYEQYF. The CDR3 coding sequence is TGTGCCAGCAGCGAGGGGGCAGGGGGACTCTACGAGCAGTACTTC.

This chain connects TRBV7-8 to TRBJ2-3; TRBD2 agrees at 8 bases. From germline, CDR1 is SGHVS and CDR2 FQNEAQ. Trimming at V came to 0 bases and at J to 7 bases, leaving 9 bases not matched to a gene. This CDR3 is 16 amino acids long. For the CDR3, the DNA is TGTGCCAGCAGCTTAGCGCGCCGGGGGGGCTTGAATACGCAGTATTTT. It encodes CASSLARRGGLNTQYF.

DNA of the CDR3: TGTGCCAGCAGCTTAGGCCCTGGAAACACCATATATTTT. Its protein is CASSLGPGNTIYF. The chain combines TRBV11-3 with TRBJ1-3; D unresolved. The CDR3 length is 13 residues. CDR1 and CDR2 from the germline V gene are SGHNT and YENEEA. Trimming shortened V by 1 base and J by 2 bases, and 3 bases separated the two germline ends.

The chain is built from TRBV6-5 and TRBJ1-1; TRBD1 is a possible D gene (6 bases). This CDR3 is 12 amino acids long. Germline CDR1 is MNHEY and CDR2 is SVGAGI. V lost 0 bases, J lost 8 bases, and 7 bases lay in between. The CDR3 DNA reads as TGTGCCAGCAGTTACTCCGGACAGGAAGCTTTCTTT. Translation gives CASSYSGQEAFF.